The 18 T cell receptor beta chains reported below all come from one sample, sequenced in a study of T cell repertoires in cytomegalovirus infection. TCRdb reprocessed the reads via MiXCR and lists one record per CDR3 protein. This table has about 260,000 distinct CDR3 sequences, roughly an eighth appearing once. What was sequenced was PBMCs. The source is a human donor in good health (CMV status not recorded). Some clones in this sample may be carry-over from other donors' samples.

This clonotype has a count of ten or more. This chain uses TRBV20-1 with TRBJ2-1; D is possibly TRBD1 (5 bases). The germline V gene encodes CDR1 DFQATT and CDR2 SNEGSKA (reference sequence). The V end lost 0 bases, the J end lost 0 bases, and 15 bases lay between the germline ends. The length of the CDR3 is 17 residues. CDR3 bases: TGCAGTGCTAGAGATCCTGCCCGGACAAGCTCCTACAATGAGCAGTTCTTC. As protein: CSARDPARTSSYNEQFF.

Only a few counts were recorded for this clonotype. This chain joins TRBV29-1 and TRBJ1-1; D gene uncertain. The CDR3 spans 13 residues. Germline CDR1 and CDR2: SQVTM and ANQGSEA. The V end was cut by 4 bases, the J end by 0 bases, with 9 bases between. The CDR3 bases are TGCAGCGTTGCAGTGACAATGAACACTGAAGCTTTCTTT. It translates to CSVAVTMNTEAFF.

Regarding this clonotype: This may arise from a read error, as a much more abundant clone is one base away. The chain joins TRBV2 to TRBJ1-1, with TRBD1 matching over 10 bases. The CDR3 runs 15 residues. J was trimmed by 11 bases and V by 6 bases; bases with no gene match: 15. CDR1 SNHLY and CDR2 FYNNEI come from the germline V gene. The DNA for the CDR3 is TGTGCCAGCAGACCGGGACAGGGGTCGGAAGATGTGGCTTTCTTT. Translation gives CASRPGQGSEDVAFF.

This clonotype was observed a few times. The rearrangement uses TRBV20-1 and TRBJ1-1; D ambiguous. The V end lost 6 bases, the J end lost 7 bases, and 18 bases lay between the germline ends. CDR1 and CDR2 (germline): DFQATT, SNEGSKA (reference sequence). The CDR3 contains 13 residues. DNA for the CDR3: TGCAGTGCCCTCCACCGGGGAAAGGGTGAAGCTTTCTTT. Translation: CSALHRGKGEAFF.

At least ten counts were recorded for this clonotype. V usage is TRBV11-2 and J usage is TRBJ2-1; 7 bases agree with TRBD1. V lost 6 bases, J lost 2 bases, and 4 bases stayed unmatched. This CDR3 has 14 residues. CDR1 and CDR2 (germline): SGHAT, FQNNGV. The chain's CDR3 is CASSQTGPYNEQFF. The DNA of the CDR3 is TGTGCCAGCAGTCAGACAGGGCCCTACAATGAGCAGTTCTTC.

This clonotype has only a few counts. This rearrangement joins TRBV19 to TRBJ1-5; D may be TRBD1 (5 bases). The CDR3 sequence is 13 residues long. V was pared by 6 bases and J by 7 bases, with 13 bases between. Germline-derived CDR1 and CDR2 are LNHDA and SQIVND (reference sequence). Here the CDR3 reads CASRVRVGQPQHF. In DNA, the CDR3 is TGTGCCAGTAGGGTCAGGGTCGGCCAGCCCCAGCATTTT.

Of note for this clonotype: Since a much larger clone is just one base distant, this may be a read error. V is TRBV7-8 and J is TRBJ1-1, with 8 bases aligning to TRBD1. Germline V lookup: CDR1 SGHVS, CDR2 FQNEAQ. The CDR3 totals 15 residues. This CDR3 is CPSSTARGPNTEAFF. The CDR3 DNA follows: TGTCCCAGCAGCACAGCCAGGGGGCCGAACACTGAAGCTTTCTTT.

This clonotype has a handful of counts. CDR3 loop: CSARLAGGEQFF. The DNA for the CDR3 is TGCAGTGCCAGACTAGCGGGAGGGGAGCAGTTCTTC. The chain employs TRBV20-1 and TRBJ2-1, with 14 bases aligning to TRBD2. Germline values: CDR1 DFQATT, CDR2 SNEGSKA (reference sequence). Germline trimming cut 6 bases from V and 10 bases from J; bases unmatched to any gene: 2. The CDR3 consists of 12 residues.

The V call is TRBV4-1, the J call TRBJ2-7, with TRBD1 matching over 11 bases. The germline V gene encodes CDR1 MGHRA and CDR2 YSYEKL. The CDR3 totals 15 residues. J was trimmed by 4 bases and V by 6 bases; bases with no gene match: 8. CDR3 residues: CASRYRDRGEYEQYF. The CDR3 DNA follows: TGCGCCAGCAGGTACCGGGACAGGGGGGAGTACGAGCAGTACTTC.

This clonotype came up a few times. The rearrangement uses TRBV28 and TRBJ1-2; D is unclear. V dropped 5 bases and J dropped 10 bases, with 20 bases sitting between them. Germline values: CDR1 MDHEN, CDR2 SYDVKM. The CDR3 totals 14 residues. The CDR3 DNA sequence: TGTGCCAGCAGTCCCCCTCCCAGGAATCGAGACTACACCTTC. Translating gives CASSPPPRNRDYTF.

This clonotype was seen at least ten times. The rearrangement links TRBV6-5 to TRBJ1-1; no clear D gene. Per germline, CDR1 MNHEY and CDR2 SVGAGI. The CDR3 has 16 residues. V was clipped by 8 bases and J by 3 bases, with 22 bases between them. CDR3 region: CASEERAHPTYTEAFF. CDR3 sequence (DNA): TGTGCCAGCGAGGAGAGGGCCCACCCAACATACACTGAAGCTTTCTTT.

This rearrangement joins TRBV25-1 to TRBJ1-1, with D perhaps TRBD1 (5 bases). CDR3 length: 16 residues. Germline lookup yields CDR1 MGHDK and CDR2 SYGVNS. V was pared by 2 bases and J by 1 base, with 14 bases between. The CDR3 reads CASSERLGTGNTEAFF. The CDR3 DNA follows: TGTGCCAGCAGTGAAAGACTAGGGACGGGGAACACTGAAGCTTTCTTT. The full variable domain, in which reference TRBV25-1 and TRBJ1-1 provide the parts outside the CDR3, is EADIYQTPRYLVIGTGKKITLECSQTMGHDKMYWYQQDPGMELHLIHYSYGVNSTEKGDLSSESTVSRIRTEHFPLTLESARPSHTSQYLCASSERLGTGNTEAFFGQGTRLTVV.

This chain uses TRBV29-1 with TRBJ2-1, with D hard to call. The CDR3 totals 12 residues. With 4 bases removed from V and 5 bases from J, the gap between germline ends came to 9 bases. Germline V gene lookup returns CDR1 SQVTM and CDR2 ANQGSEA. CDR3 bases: TGCAGCGTTGGCCTTAGGAACAATGAGCAGTTCTTC. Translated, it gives CSVGLRNNEQFF.

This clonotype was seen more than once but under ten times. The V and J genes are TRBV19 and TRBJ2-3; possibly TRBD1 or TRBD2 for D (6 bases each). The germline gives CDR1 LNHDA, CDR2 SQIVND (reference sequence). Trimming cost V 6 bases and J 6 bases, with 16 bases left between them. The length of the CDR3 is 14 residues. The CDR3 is CASSFQGRSDTQYF. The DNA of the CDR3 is TGTGCCAGTAGCTTCCAGGGGAGGTCTGATACGCAGTATTTT.

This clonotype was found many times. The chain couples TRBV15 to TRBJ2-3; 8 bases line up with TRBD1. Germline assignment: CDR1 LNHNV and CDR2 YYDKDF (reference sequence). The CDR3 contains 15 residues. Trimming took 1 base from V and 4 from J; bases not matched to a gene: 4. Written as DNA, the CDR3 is TGTGCCACCAGCAGAGTTCGACAGGGGCCAGATACGCAGTATTTT. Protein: CATSRVRQGPDTQYF.

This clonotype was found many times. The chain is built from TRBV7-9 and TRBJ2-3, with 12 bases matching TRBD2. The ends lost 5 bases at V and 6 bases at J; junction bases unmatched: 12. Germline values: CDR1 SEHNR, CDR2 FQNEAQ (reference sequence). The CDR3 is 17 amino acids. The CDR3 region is CASSLYRLAGVGDTQYF. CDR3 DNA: TGTGCCAGCAGCCTATACCGACTAGCGGGAGTCGGGGATACGCAGTATTTT.

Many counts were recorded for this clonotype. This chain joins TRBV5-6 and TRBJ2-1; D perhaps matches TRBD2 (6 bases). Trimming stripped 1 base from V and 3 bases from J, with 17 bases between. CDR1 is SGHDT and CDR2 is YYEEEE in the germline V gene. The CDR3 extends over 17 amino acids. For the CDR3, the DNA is TGTGCCAGCAGCTTGCAAGGAGGGCAAGACTTCTACAATGAGCAGTTCTTC. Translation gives CASSLQGGQDFYNEQFF.

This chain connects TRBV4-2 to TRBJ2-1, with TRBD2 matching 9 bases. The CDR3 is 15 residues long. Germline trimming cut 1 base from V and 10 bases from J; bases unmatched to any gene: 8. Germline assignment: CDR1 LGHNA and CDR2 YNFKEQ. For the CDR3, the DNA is TGTGCCAGCAGCCAAGTAGGTAGCGGGGGATCGGAGCAGTTCTTC. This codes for CASSQVGSGGSEQFF.